These 14 T cell receptor beta chains share one sample of origin, sequenced in a study. Using its own MiXCR run on the RT-PCR reads, TCRdb lists one record per CDR3 protein. The sample shows 550,000 to 750,000 distinct CDR3 sequences, 14% of them seen only once. The specimen was memory CD4+ T cells from blood. The receptors were sampled from a female donor in good health, serving as a healthy control.

In its sample, this clonotype was seen a few times. The V gene is TRBV7-3, the J gene TRBJ2-6; 10 nucleotides align to TRBD1. Germline trimming cut 5 bases from V and 3 bases from J; bases unmatched to any gene: 10. In germline, CDR1 is SGHTA, CDR2 FQGTGA. This CDR3 is built from 18 residues. The CDR3 nucleotides are TGTGCCAGCAGCGCCGCGACAGGGGGCGCGGGTGGGGCCAACGTCCTGACTTTC. Protein sequence: CASSAATGGAGGANVLTF.

In its sample, this clonotype was seen many times. The chain uses TRBV4-1 and TRBJ1-5, with 9 bases that match TRBD1. This CDR3 region has 16 residues. Germline V CDR1 and CDR2: MGHRA, YSYEKL. With 4 bases clipped from V and 1 base from J, the junction kept 5 bases outside the gene matches. CDR3: CASSLDRGRSNQPQHF. CDR3 DNA sequence: TGCGCCAGCAGCCTGGACAGGGGCAGGAGCAATCAGCCCCAGCATTTT.

The genes are TRBV7-2 and TRBJ2-7; TRBD1 aligns across 8 bases. The CDR3 loop spans 15 amino acids. Germline loops: CDR1 SGHTA, CDR2 FQGNSA. Trimming cost V 5 bases and J 0 bases; bases outside gene matches: 6. The CDR3 DNA reads as TGTGCCAGCAGCCCAGGGGGCGGGGTCTCCTACGAGCAGTACTTC. Residues: CASSPGGGVSYEQYF.

This clonotype came up a few times. In DNA, the CDR3 is TGTGCCATCAGTGAGTCTGGGCAGAATTATCAGCCCCAGCATTTT. Translated, it gives CAISESGQNYQPQHF. V gene TRBV10-3 combines with J gene TRBJ1-5; D gene unclear. From germline, CDR1 is ENHRY and CDR2 SYGVKD. CDR3 length equals 15 residues. V lost 0 bases and J 5 bases, leaving 11 bases between the germline ends.

This clonotype has at least ten counts. The chain carries TRBV5-5 and TRBJ2-1; 11 positions agree with TRBD2. Trimming cost V 4 bases and J 0 bases; bases outside gene matches: 15. The CDR3 is 20 amino acids. Germline values: CDR1 SGHKS, CDR2 YYEKEE (reference sequence). The CDR3 spells CASSGRGGLAERSSYNEQFF. CDR3 coding DNA: TGTGCCAGCAGCGGAAGAGGGGGACTAGCGGAAAGAAGCTCCTACAATGAGCAGTTCTTC.

This clonotype was picked up many times. The CDR3 DNA follows: TGTGCCAGCAATCAGCTGGGGTCTAGCACAGATACGCAGTATTTT. Protein product: CASNQLGSSTDTQYF. The chain links TRBV7-2 to TRBJ2-3; D gene ambiguous. CDR1 SGHTA and CDR2 FQGNSA come from the germline V gene. Trimming took off 7 bases at V and 0 bases at J, with 14 bases between the two ends. This CDR3 has 15 amino acids.

This sequence joins TRBV20-1 and TRBJ1-4; D remains ambiguous. V dropped 4 bases and J dropped 7 bases, with 13 bases sitting between them. This CDR3 comprises 13 residues. Germline CDR1 is DFQATT and CDR2 is SNEGSKA (reference sequence). Here the CDR3 reads CSATQPEVEKLFF. In DNA form, the CDR3 reads TGCAGTGCTACTCAGCCTGAGGTTGAAAAACTGTTTTTT.

This chain joins TRBV4-3 and TRBJ1-1; D is undetermined. Germline CDR1 is LGHNA and CDR2 is YSLEER. The CDR3 is 15 residues long. V was pared by 1 base and J by 3 bases, with 12 bases between. CDR3 bases: TGCGCCAGCAGCCAAGGTGTCGGGAGGGACACTGAAGCTTTCTTT. It specifies CASSQGVGRDTEAFF.

The chain employs TRBV28 and TRBJ2-1; D remains unclear. Germline V gene data show CDR1 as MDHEN and CDR2 as SYDVKM. The CDR3 consists of 12 residues. V lost 3 bases, J lost 10 bases, and 10 bases lay in between. The CDR3 coding sequence is TGTGCCAGCAGTTTCCCAGGTTTCGAGCAGTTCTTC. It translates to CASSFPGFEQFF.

This clonotype was observed a few times. The gene calls are TRBV6-6 and TRBJ2-1; 9 nucleotides agree with TRBD2. V shed 0 bases, J shed 5 bases, and the junction held 5 bases outside the gene matches. The CDR3 extends over 16 amino acids. The germline V gene encodes CDR1 MNHNY and CDR2 SVGAGI (reference sequence). This CDR3 is CASSYSPTSGHNEQFF. CDR3 in DNA: TGTGCCAGCAGTTACTCTCCGACTAGCGGACACAATGAGCAGTTCTTC.

In regard to this clonotype: A read error may produce the germline difference seen at one junction end. The chain carries TRBV5-1 and TRBJ2-1, with 7 positions matching TRBD2. Germline V gene data show CDR1 as SGHRS and CDR2 as YFSETQ. There are 16 residues in the CDR3. The CDR3 region is CASSLTSASSCNEQFF. In DNA, the CDR3 is TGCGCCAGCAGCCTTACTAGCGCCAGCTCCTGCAATGAGCAGTTCTTC.

This clonotype was seen repeatedly, ten times or more. The chain employs TRBV7-3 and TRBJ2-1; 9 bases are a match to TRBD1. V lost 5 bases to trimming and J lost 10 bases; unmatched junction nucleotides: 6. CDR3 length equals 13 residues. Germline V lookup: CDR1 SGHTA, CDR2 FQGTGA. CDR3 sequence (DNA): TGTGCCAGCAGCCGGGACAGGGAAGGCGAGCAGTTCTTC. Translated: CASSRDREGEQFF.

CDR3 nucleotide sequence: TGCGCCAGCAGCCTTTCACCCGAATCCTACAATGAGCAGTTCTTC. It translates to CASSLSPESYNEQFF. The rearrangement links TRBV5-1 to TRBJ2-1; D gene unclear. The CDR3 is 15 amino acids. CDR1 SGHRS and CDR2 YFSETQ come from the germline V gene. Trimming stripped 4 bases from V and 1 base from J, with 12 bases between.

In this sample, this clonotype turned up a few times. This chain links TRBV20-1 with TRBJ2-1, with 7 nucleotides matching TRBD1. The CDR3 length is 14 residues. The germline gives CDR1 DFQATT, CDR2 SNEGSKA (reference sequence). Germline trimming cut 5 bases from V and 0 bases from J; bases unmatched to any gene: 4. Here the CDR3 DNA reads TGCAGTGCTGTCCGGGACAGCTCCTACAATGAGCAGTTCTTC. It specifies CSAVRDSSYNEQFF.